The T cell receptor (beta chain) described here comes from a study of T cell responses to AZD1222 COVID-19 vaccine. The study's findings and limits: Reports indicate that nearly half of spike-specific TCRs are directed at unmutated variant regions. The donor cohort was predominantly white British with a female majority, and clonal diversity may have been underestimated.

Generated by immunoSEQ multiplex PCR, the TCRdb table keeps only in-frame clones and is missing some. This table has about 130,000 clones, roughly 85% appearing once. The CDR3 extends over 13 amino acids. Germline V CDR1 and CDR2: SGHRS, YFSETQ. V lost 4 bases, J lost 1 base, and 8 bases lay in between. For this clone: Its antigen is not identified.

This sequence originates from an adult in good health. The sample in question was peripheral blood, obtained on day 0 of AZD1222 vaccination. The gene calls are TRBV5-1 and TRBJ1-1; D unclear. As DNA, the CDR3 is TGCGCCAGCAGCCCGGGCCCGAACACTGAAGCTTTCTTT. It yields the protein CASSPGPNTEAFF.